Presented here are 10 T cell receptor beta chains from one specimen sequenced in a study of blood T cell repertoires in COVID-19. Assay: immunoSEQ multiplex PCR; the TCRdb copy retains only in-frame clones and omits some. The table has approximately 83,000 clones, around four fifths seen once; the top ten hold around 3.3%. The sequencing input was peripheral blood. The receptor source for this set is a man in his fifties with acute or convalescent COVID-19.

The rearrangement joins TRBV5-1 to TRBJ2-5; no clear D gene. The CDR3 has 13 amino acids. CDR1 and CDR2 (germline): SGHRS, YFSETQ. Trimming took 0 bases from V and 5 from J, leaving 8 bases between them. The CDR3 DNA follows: TGCGCCAGCAGCTTGGAGACTGTGGAGACCCAGTACTTC. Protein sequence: CASSLETVETQYF.

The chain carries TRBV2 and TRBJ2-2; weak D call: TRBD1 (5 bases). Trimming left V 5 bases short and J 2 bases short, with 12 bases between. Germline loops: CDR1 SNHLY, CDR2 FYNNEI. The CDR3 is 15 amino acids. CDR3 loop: CASSLDQGNTGELFF. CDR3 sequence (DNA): TGTGCCAGCAGTCTCGATCAGGGAAACACCGGGGAGCTGTTTTTT.

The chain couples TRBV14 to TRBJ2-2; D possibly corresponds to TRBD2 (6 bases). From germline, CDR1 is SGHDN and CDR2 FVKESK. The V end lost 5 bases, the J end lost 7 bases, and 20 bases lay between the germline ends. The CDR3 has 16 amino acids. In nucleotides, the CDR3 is TGTGCCAGCAGCACAACGTGGCAGGGACTCTTCGGGGAGCTGTTTTTT. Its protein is CASSTTWQGLFGELFF.

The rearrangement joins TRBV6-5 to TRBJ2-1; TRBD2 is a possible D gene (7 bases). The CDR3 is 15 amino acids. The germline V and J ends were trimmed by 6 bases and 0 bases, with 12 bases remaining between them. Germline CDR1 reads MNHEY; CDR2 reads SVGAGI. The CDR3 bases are TGTGCCAGCAGGGCGGGGGCGAACTCCTACAATGAGCAGTTCTTC. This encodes CASRAGANSYNEQFF.

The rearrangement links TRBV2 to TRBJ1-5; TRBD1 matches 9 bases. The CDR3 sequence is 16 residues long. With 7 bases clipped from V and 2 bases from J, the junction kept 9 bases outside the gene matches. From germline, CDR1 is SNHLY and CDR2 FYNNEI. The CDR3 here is CASTPDRDRGNQPQHF. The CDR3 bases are TGTGCCAGCACCCCCGACCGGGACAGGGGCAATCAGCCCCAGCATTTT.

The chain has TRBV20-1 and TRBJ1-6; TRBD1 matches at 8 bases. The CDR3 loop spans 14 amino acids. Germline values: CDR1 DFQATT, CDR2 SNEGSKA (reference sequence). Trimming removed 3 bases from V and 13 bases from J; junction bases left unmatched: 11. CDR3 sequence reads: CSASFKQGGSPLHF. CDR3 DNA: TGCAGTGCTAGTTTTAAACAGGGGGGCTCTCCCCTCCACTTT.

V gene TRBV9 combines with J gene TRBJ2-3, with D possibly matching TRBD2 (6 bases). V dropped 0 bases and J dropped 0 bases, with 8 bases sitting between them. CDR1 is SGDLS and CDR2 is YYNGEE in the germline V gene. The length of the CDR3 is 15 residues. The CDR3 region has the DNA TGTGCCAGCAGCGTAGTGGCGGGAAGCACAGATACGCAGTATTTT. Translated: CASSVVAGSTDTQYF. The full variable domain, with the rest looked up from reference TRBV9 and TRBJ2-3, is DSGVTQTPKHLITATGQRVTLRCSPRSGDLSVYWYQQSLDQGLQFLIQYYNGEERAKGNILERFSAQQFPDLHSELNLSSLELGDSALYFCASSVVAGSTDTQYFGPGTRLTVL.

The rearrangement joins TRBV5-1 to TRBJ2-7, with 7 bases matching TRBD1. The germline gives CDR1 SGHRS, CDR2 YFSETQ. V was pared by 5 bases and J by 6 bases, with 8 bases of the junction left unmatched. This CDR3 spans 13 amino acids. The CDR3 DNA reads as TGCGCCAGCAGTTATAATAACAGGGGCGAGCAGTACTTC. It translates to CASSYNNRGEQYF.

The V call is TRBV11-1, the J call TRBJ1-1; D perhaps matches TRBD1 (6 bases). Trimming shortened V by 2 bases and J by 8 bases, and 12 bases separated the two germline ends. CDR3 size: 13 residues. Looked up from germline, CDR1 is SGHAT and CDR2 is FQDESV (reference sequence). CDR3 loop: CASSLRSGVEAFF. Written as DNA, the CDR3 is TGTGCCAGCAGCTTAAGGTCAGGGGTCGAAGCTTTCTTT.

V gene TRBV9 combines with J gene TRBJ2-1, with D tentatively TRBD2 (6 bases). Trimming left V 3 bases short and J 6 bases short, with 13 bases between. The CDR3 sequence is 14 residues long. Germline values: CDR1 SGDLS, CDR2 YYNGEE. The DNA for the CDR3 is TGTGCCAGCAGCGCAGTCGGGACTCTCAATGAGCAGTTCTTC. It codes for CASSAVGTLNEQFF.